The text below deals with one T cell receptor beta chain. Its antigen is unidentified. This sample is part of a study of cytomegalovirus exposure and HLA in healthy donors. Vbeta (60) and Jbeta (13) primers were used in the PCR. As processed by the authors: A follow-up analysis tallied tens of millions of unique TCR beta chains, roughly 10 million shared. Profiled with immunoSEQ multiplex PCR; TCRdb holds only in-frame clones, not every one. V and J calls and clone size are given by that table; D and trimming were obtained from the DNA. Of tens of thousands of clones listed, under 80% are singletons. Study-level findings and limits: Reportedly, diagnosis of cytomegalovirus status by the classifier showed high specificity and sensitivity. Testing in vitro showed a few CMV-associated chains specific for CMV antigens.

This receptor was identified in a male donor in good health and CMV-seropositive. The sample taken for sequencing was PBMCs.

CDR3 DNA sequence: TGTGCCAGCAGCTTTCTGGGGAGTAACACTGAAGCTTTCTTT. It specifies CASSFLGSNTEAFF. This sequence joins TRBV7-9 and TRBJ1-1; no clear D. The ends were cut back, 3 bases at V and 2 bases at J, with 10 bases in the middle. From germline, CDR1 is SEHNR and CDR2 FQNEAQ (reference sequence). This CDR3 has 14 amino acids.